A single sample is the source of the 14 T cell receptor beta chains below, sequenced in a study of cytomegalovirus exposure and HLA in healthy donors listed by TCRdb under 2017. The library was built by means of the immunoSEQ multiplex PCR assay. For the multiplex PCR, a mixture combining 60 forward primers for TCR Vbeta segments and 13 reverse primers for TCR Jbeta segments was used. Not all clones reach the TCRdb copy of this immuneACCESS table, which keeps in-frame sequences only. Checked studies attribute under half of the gap to unresolved V genes and leave the rest unexplained. Across this sample there are more than 150,000 clones, with 76% seen only once. Jointly, the top ten make up around 1.6% of the sample. Input material: PBMCs. The receptors come from a man aged 18 to 35 in good health and CMV-seronegative.

This chain links TRBV30 with TRBJ1-6, with 7 positions matching TRBD1. Germline CDR1 reads GTSNPN; CDR2 reads SVGIG (reference sequence). Trimming took 4 bases from V and 4 from J; bases not matched to a gene: 4. The CDR3 totals 14 residues. This CDR3 reads CAWNPGQYNSPLHF. The CDR3 bases are TGTGCCTGGAACCCGGGACAGTATAATTCACCCCTCCACTTT.

This chain links TRBV10-3 with TRBJ1-6; D is possibly TRBD1 (5 bases). Germline loops: CDR1 ENHRY, CDR2 SYGVKD. The CDR3 extends over 13 amino acids. Trimming left V 7 bases short and J 5 bases short, with 9 bases between. In DNA, the CDR3 is TGTGCCATCACAGGGTCCAATAATTCACCCCTCCACTTT. Translated: CAITGSNNSPLHF.

This clone was seen just once. Other DNA sequences within the sample encode an identical CDR3. The rearrangement links TRBV5-4 to TRBJ2-7; 7 positions match TRBD2. Germline CDR1 and CDR2: SGHNT and YYREEE (reference sequence). This CDR3 comprises 14 residues. Trimming cost V 4 bases and J 0 bases; bases outside gene matches: 4. The CDR3 reads CASSLGGGSYEQYF. CDR3 nucleotides: TGTGCCAGCAGCCTGGGGGGGGGCTCCTACGAGCAGTACTTC.

Only a few counts were recorded for this clone. The chain couples TRBV5-5 to TRBJ2-1; possible D gene TRBD2, 6 bases. The germline CDR1 and CDR2 sequences are SGHKS and YYEKEE (reference sequence). V was clipped by 5 bases and J by 6 bases, with 18 bases between them. The CDR3 extends over 15 amino acids. The CDR3 protein is CASSPTGLTTNEQFF. The CDR3 DNA reads as TGTGCCAGCAGTCCCACGGGACTGACAACCAATGAGCAGTTCTTC.

The genes are TRBV2 and TRBJ1-1; 11 bases match TRBD1. Looked up from germline, CDR1 is SNHLY and CDR2 is FYNNEI. Trimming at V came to 4 bases and at J to 11 bases, leaving 6 bases not matched to a gene. This CDR3 is 13 amino acids long. The CDR3 loop reads CASSATGDRGAFF. CDR3 nucleotides: TGTGCCAGCAGTGCAACAGGGGACAGGGGGGCTTTCTTT.

V is TRBV9 and J is TRBJ1-1; 7 positions agree with TRBD1. V trimming: 0 bases; J trimming: 6 bases; junction bases outside the gene matches: 8. There are 15 residues in the CDR3. CDR1 and CDR2 (germline): SGDLS, YYNGEE. The CDR3 region has the DNA TGTGCCAGCAGCGTAGGAGGCAGGGGGGTCTCTGAAGCTTTCTTT. Its translation: CASSVGGRGVSEAFF.

The V call is TRBV7-2, the J call TRBJ1-4, with D uncertain. Deletions cut 5 bases from V and 6 bases from J, with 19 bases between. The CDR3 runs to 16 residues. CDR1 and CDR2 from the germline V gene are SGHTA and FQGNSA. CDR3 bases: TGTGCCAGCAGCGTTCGGTCCGGGATCCGGTATGAAAAACTGTTTTTT. Translating it yields CASSVRSGIRYEKLFF. The variable domain in full, completed from reference TRBV7-2 and TRBJ1-4, reads GAGVSQSPSNKVTEKGKDVELRCDPISGHTALYWYRQSLGQGLEFLIYFQGNSAPDKSGLPSDRFSAERTGGSVSTLTIQRTQQEDSAVYLCASSVRSGIRYEKLFFGSGTQLSVL.

The chain is built from TRBV9 and TRBJ2-7; TRBD1 matches at 9 bases. This CDR3 is built from 14 residues. The V and J ends lost 4 bases and 4 bases, in that order; junction bases with no gene match: 6. CDR1 and CDR2 from the germline V gene are SGDLS and YYNGEE. The chain's CDR3 is CASSPGTGLYEQYF. The CDR3 coding sequence is TGTGCCAGCAGCCCCGGGACAGGGTTATACGAGCAGTACTTC.

The gene calls are TRBV5-1 and TRBJ2-3, with 8 bases identical to TRBD2. The CDR3 spans 17 residues. J was trimmed by 2 bases and V by 0 bases; bases with no gene match: 8. Germline-derived CDR1 and CDR2 are SGHRS and YFSETQ. The CDR3 region is CASSLASHGGATDTQYF. In DNA, the CDR3 is TGCGCCAGCAGCTTGGCCTCTCACGGGGGGGCCACAGATACGCAGTATTTT.

The V gene is TRBV10-3, the J gene TRBJ2-3; D not resolved. Trimming pared 5 bases from V and 1 base from J, leaving 7 bases between. Germline V gene lookup returns CDR1 ENHRY and CDR2 SYGVKD. This CDR3 has 13 amino acids. The CDR3 region is CAISLGGTDTQYF. The CDR3 region has the DNA TGTGCCATCAGTCTAGGCGGCACAGATACGCAGTATTTT.

This chain connects TRBV5-4 to TRBJ1-6; 7 nucleotides line up with TRBD1. The germline V gene encodes CDR1 SGHNT and CDR2 YYREEE (reference sequence). V was pared by 3 bases and J by 8 bases, with 11 bases of the junction left unmatched. This CDR3 is 16 amino acids long. The CDR3 sequence is CASSSKVGTADSPLHF. CDR3 sequence (DNA): TGTGCCAGCAGCTCGAAAGTCGGGACAGCTGATTCACCCCTCCACTTT.

The chain couples TRBV21-1 to TRBJ1-1; TRBD1 was called by the table and not checked on the DNA. TRBV21-1 constitutes a pseudogene. The CDR3 is 15 residues long. CDR3 residues: CASSKLTIQGAEAFF. The DNA of the CDR3 is TGTGCCAGCAGCAAACTGACGATCCAGGGGGCTGAAGCTTTCTTT.

The V call is TRBV15, the J call TRBJ2-7, with D possibly being TRBD1 (6 bases). V was trimmed by 0 bases and J by 6 bases, leaving 15 bases between them. The length of the CDR3 is 15 residues. Germline V CDR1 and CDR2: LNHNV, YYDKDF (reference sequence). The CDR3 sequence is CATSRDWDNPGEQYF. In DNA form, the CDR3 reads TGTGCCACCAGCAGAGACTGGGACAACCCGGGCGAGCAGTACTTC.

The chain recombines TRBV28 with TRBJ2-3; 10 positions match TRBD1. In germline, CDR1 is MDHEN, CDR2 SYDVKM. V dropped 6 bases and J dropped 5; count of bases not matched to a gene: 8. This CDR3 contains 15 residues. The CDR3 region is CASRLGGQGGDTQYF. DNA of the CDR3: TGTGCCAGCAGATTAGGTGGACAGGGGGGAGATACGCAGTATTTT.